The 27 T cell receptor beta chains given below trace back to one sample, sequenced in a study of blood T cell repertoires in COVID-19. The method was immunoSEQ multiplex PCR; TCRdb's version includes in-frame clones alone and lacks a portion of them. The data hold about 300,000 clones, with around 80% observed a single time. Sequenced: peripheral blood. Receptors were obtained from a woman in her fifties or sixties with acute or convalescent COVID-19.

The gene calls are TRBV9 and TRBJ1-5, with D perhaps TRBD1 (5 bases). Germline V gives CDR1 SGDLS, CDR2 YYNGEE. The CDR3 totals 15 residues. Trimming removed 1 base at V and 0 bases at J, with 8 bases between. CDR3 sequence: CASSVTGDSNQPQHF. The CDR3 bases are TGTGCCAGCAGCGTAACAGGCGATAGCAATCAGCCCCAGCATTTT.

This chain links TRBV21-1 with TRBJ2-7; TRBD2 was called by the table and not checked on the DNA. TRBV21-1 is a documented pseudogene. The CDR3 loop spans 18 amino acids. CDR3 DNA sequence: TGTGCCAGCAGCAAAGTAATCAGATCGGGAGTAAGCTCCTACGAGCAGTACTTC. Translated, it gives CASSKVIRSGVSSYEQYF.

The chain joins TRBV5-4 to TRBJ1-1; possibly TRBD1 for D (6 bases). Germline V gene data show CDR1 as SGHNT and CDR2 as YYREEE (reference sequence). V was clipped by 5 bases and J by 0 bases, with 17 bases between them. The CDR3 runs to 16 residues. The CDR3 spells CASRSLKTGMNTEAFF. CDR3 coding DNA: TGTGCCAGCAGGTCCCTTAAGACAGGAATGAACACTGAAGCTTTCTTT.

This sequence joins TRBV5-6 and TRBJ2-3; no clear D gene. Germline assignment: CDR1 SGHDT and CDR2 YYEEEE. V lost 1 base and J lost 0, with 6 bases in between. This CDR3 region has 14 residues. CDR3 nucleotides: TGTGCCAGCAGCTTGATATCCAGCACAGATACGCAGTATTTT. It specifies CASSLISSTDTQYF. Complete variable domain (other parts from reference TRBV5-6 and TRBJ2-3): DAGVTQSPTHLIKTRGQQVTLRCSPKSGHDTVSWYQQALGQGPQFIFQYYEEEERQRGNFPDRFSGHQFPNYSSELNVNALLLGDSALYLCASSLISSTDTQYFGPGTRLTVL.

The chain employs TRBV19 and TRBJ2-6, with 8 bases that match TRBD1. CDR3 length: 18 residues. Per germline, CDR1 LNHDA and CDR2 SQIVND (reference sequence). V dropped 3 bases and J dropped 0; count of bases not matched to a gene: 7. The chain's CDR3 is CASSIRAGGSSGANVLTF. In nucleotides, the CDR3 is TGTGCCAGTAGTATCCGGGCAGGGGGCAGCTCTGGGGCCAACGTCCTGACTTTC.

In its sample, this clone was seen a few times. The chain links TRBV7-2 to TRBJ2-3; 11 positions agree with TRBD2. From germline, CDR1 is SGHTA and CDR2 FQGNSA. The CDR3 covers 15 residues. Losses at the gene ends were 2 bases for V and 4 bases for J; bases not matched to a gene: 2. The CDR3 reads CASSLIAGGADTQYF. CDR3 sequence (DNA): TGTGCCAGCAGCTTAATAGCGGGAGGGGCAGATACGCAGTATTTT. Variable domain in full (rest from reference TRBV7-2 and TRBJ2-3): GAGVSQSPSNKVTEKGKDVELRCDPISGHTALYWYRQSLGQGLEFLIYFQGNSAPDKSGLPSDRFSAERTGGSVSTLTIQRTQQEDSAVYLCASSLIAGGADTQYFGPGTRLTVL.

The gene calls are TRBV5-8 and TRBJ1-2; weak D call: TRBD1 (6 bases). The length of the CDR3 is 17 residues. Germline values: CDR1 SGHTS, CDR2 YDEGEE. Trimming took off 3 bases at V and 7 bases at J, with 25 bases between the two ends. The CDR3: CASSSTGLGAVVRGYTF. The CDR3 DNA sequence: TGTGCCAGCAGCTCTACAGGGCTTGGGGCTGTCGTCCGTGGCTACACCTTC.

This sequence joins TRBV3-1 (or the pseudogene TRBV3-2) and TRBJ2-2; 7 bases match TRBD2. V trimming: 1 base; J trimming: 6 bases; junction bases outside the gene matches: 11. CDR3 length: 17 amino acids. Germline V lookup: CDR1 LGHDT, CDR2 YNNKEL (reference sequence). CDR3 region: CASSQGRGSRGAGELFF. CDR3 in DNA: TGTGCCAGCAGCCAAGGGCGAGGATCCCGGGGGGCCGGGGAGCTGTTTTTT.

The chain recombines TRBV5-1 with TRBJ1-2; maybe TRBD1 (6 bases). CDR3 length: 15 amino acids. V dropped 2 bases and J dropped 0 bases, with 11 bases sitting between them. From germline, CDR1 is SGHRS and CDR2 YFSETQ. DNA for the CDR3: TGCGCCAGCAGCTTAACACAGGGAACTAACTATGGCTACACCTTC. This gives the protein CASSLTQGTNYGYTF. The full variable domain, completed using reference TRBV5-1 and TRBJ1-2, is KAGVTQTPRYLIKTRGQQVTLSCSPISGHRSVSWYQQTPGQGLQFLFEYFSETQRNKGNFPGRFSGRQFSNSRSEMNVSTLELGDSALYLCASSLTQGTNYGYTFGSGTRLTVV.

The CDR3 here is CASSQYGQGQSSPLHF. CDR3 DNA sequence: TGTGCCAGCAGCCAGTACGGACAGGGACAAAGTTCACCCCTCCACTTT. The V gene is TRBV3-1 (or the pseudogene TRBV3-2), the J gene TRBJ1-6; 8 bases line up with TRBD1. The CDR3 covers 16 residues. The trim removed 3 bases at V and 9 bases at J, leaving 10 bases unmatched. CDR1 and CDR2 from the germline V gene are LGHDT and YNNKEL (reference sequence).

The chain combines TRBV9 with TRBJ2-3, with 15 positions matching TRBD2. The CDR3 spans 18 residues. The germline V gene encodes CDR1 SGDLS and CDR2 YYNGEE. V shed 3 bases, J shed 3 bases, and the junction held 8 bases outside the gene matches. CDR3 sequence reads: CASSARTSGRAPTDTQYF. CDR3 sequence (DNA): TGTGCCAGCAGCGCCAGGACTAGCGGGAGGGCCCCAACAGATACGCAGTATTTT.

In DNA, the CDR3 is TGTGCCAGTAGTATCAGTGGCAGCCTAGAAGCTAACTATGGCTACACCTTC. This encodes CASSISGSLEANYGYTF. V gene TRBV19 combines with J gene TRBJ1-2; D gene ambiguous. The V and J ends lost 3 bases and 0 bases respectively, with 17 bases between them. CDR1 LNHDA and CDR2 SQIVND come from the germline V gene (reference sequence). CDR3 length: 17 amino acids.

The rearrangement joins TRBV5-1 to TRBJ1-2; 7 bases map to TRBD1. V was pared by 0 bases and J by 7 bases, with 3 bases of the junction left unmatched. This CDR3 is 13 amino acids long. Germline V CDR1 and CDR2: SGHRS, YFSETQ. The DNA for the CDR3 is TGCGCCAGCAGCTTGGAAGGGGGCACTGGCTACACCTTC. This translates into CASSLEGGTGYTF.

J is TRBJ2-3 and V is TRBV29-1; 11 bases line up with TRBD2. With V trimmed by 1 base and J by 6 bases, 6 bases remained unmatched. Germline V gene sequence: CDR1 SQVTM, CDR2 ANQGSEA. The CDR3 has 15 residues. The CDR3 region is CSVEGIAGGVDTQYF. In nucleotides, the CDR3 is TGCAGCGTTGAAGGAATAGCGGGGGGGGTGGATACGCAGTATTTT.

CDR3: CASSELANQETQYF. The DNA for the CDR3 is TGTGCCAGTAGCGAGCTAGCGAACCAAGAGACCCAGTACTTC. The V gene is TRBV19, the J gene TRBJ2-5; TRBD2 is a possible D gene (6 bases). CDR1 and CDR2 (germline): LNHDA, SQIVND (reference sequence). The CDR3 runs 14 residues. With 6 bases removed from V and 0 bases from J, the gap between germline ends came to 11 bases.

The rearrangement uses TRBV19 and TRBJ2-5; 10 nucleotides align to TRBD1. J was trimmed by 5 bases and V by 4 bases; bases with no gene match: 4. Germline-derived CDR1 and CDR2 are LNHDA and SQIVND (reference sequence). The CDR3 sequence is 14 residues long. The CDR3 coding sequence is TGTGCCAGTAGTACAGGGACAGGGGAGGAGACCCAGTACTTC. Translation gives CASSTGTGEETQYF.

This chain joins TRBV3-1 (or the pseudogene TRBV3-2) and TRBJ1-4, with 8 bases fitting TRBD1. The CDR3 loop spans 16 amino acids. The germline V gene has CDR1 LGHDT and CDR2 YNNKEL (reference sequence). The J segment lost 5 bases and the V segment lost 3 bases, leaving 8 bases of the junction unmatched. The CDR3 nucleotides are TGTGCCAGCAGCCAGAATACCGGGACAGGCAATGAAAAACTGTTTTTT. Translating gives CASSQNTGTGNEKLFF.

The chain joins TRBV30 to TRBJ1-3; tentative D call: TRBD1 (5 bases). This CDR3 comprises 17 residues. Trimming took off 1 base at V and 0 bases at J, with 16 bases between the two ends. Per germline, CDR1 GTSNPN and CDR2 SVGIG (reference sequence). The CDR3 DNA reads as TGTGCCTGGAGTGACTTCGGCAGGGCTGCCTCTGGAAACACCATATATTTT. Translated, it gives CAWSDFGRAASGNTIYF.

J is TRBJ2-3 and V is TRBV11-2; 8 positions agree with TRBD2. The CDR3 spans 18 residues. V gave up 5 bases and J gave up 4 bases; unmatched junction bases: 17. The V gene's germline CDR1 is SGHAT and CDR2 FQNNGV. CDR3 nucleotide sequence: TGTGCCAGCAGCCCACTCCGGGGGGCGGGGGGAAGGGCAGATACGCAGTATTTT. Amino acid sequence: CASSPLRGAGGRADTQYF.

V gene TRBV6-5 combines with J gene TRBJ1-6; D possibly corresponds to TRBD1 (6 bases). Trimming took off 6 bases at V and 8 bases at J, with 14 bases between the two ends. The CDR3 length is 14 residues. Germline CDR1 is MNHEY and CDR2 is SVGAGI. The CDR3 spells CASRRGGPDSPLHF. Here the CDR3 DNA reads TGTGCCAGCAGGAGAGGGGGTCCTGATTCACCCCTCCACTTT.

This chain links TRBV6-5 with TRBJ1-1; possibly TRBD1 for D (5 bases). V lost 4 bases to trimming and J lost 0 bases, with 12 bases between them. The germline V gene encodes CDR1 MNHEY and CDR2 SVGAGI. This CDR3 contains 15 residues. The CDR3: CASSWQGSMNTEAFF. For the CDR3, the DNA is TGTGCCAGCAGTTGGCAGGGTAGTATGAACACTGAAGCTTTCTTT.

The V gene is TRBV7-2, the J gene TRBJ2-5, with 9 bases fitting TRBD1. Germline V gives CDR1 SGHTA, CDR2 FQGNSA. This CDR3 spans 16 amino acids. Trimming took 4 bases from V and 7 from J; bases not matched to a gene: 13. In DNA form, the CDR3 reads TGTGCCAGCAGCTCCCCGGGACAGGGAGTGAAGGTGACCCAGTACTTC. As protein: CASSSPGQGVKVTQYF.

V and J are TRBV21-1 and TRBJ2-1; the table names TRBD2, a call not compared with the DNA. TRBV21-1 corresponds to a pseudogene. This CDR3 is 17 amino acids long. DNA for the CDR3: TGTGCCAGCAGCGTATGGACTAGCGGGGACTGTTACAATGAGCAGTTCTTC. Its translation is CASSVWTSGDCYNEQFF.

The chain recombines TRBV27 with TRBJ1-1; D might be TRBD1 (5 bases). The germline V and J ends were trimmed by 4 bases and 11 bases, with 20 bases remaining between them. The germline CDR1 and CDR2 sequences are MNHEY and SMNVEV (reference sequence). The CDR3 consists of 14 residues. DNA of the CDR3: TGTGCCAGCAGTTCCGGAATCGCGGGGGTTGGGGCTTTCTTT. This sequence encodes CASSSGIAGVGAFF.

The rearrangement links TRBV19 to TRBJ1-4; TRBD1 is a possible D gene (5 bases). The CDR3 sequence is 16 residues long. Germline V gives CDR1 LNHDA, CDR2 SQIVND (reference sequence). V was pared by 3 bases and J by 4 bases, with 15 bases between. The CDR3 bases are TGTGCCAGTAGTATCTCCCCTTACAGGATTAATGAAAAACTGTTTTTT. Protein: CASSISPYRINEKLFF.

V gene TRBV3-1 (or the pseudogene TRBV3-2) combines with J gene TRBJ1-6; D is possibly TRBD1 (5 bases). V was clipped by 1 base and J by 2 bases, with 12 bases between them. Germline assignment: CDR1 LGHDT and CDR2 YNNKEL (reference sequence). CDR3 size: 17 residues. CDR3 protein: CASSQGTTGAYNSPLHF. In nucleotides, the CDR3 is TGTGCCAGCAGCCAAGGAACTACGGGGGCCTATAATTCACCCCTCCACTTT.

The rearrangement uses TRBV30 and TRBJ1-1; TRBD1 aligns across 8 bases. The V segment lost 7 bases and the J segment 7 bases; nucleotides outside the gene matches: 8. Germline CDR1 reads GTSNPN; CDR2 reads SVGIG (reference sequence). The CDR3 length is 12 residues. CDR3 bases: TGTGCCTCAACAGGGGGAATCTTTGAAGCTTTCTTT. Its translation is CASTGGIFEAFF.